This is a list of T cell receptor beta chains from one sample in a study of radiotherapy plus CTLA-4 blockade in lung cancer. Generated by immunoSEQ multiplex PCR, the TCRdb table keeps only in-frame clones and is missing some. The sample yields more than 75,000 clones, roughly four fifths seen once. The sample here was peripheral blood, taken from a patient treated with radiotherapy plus ipilimumab. The receptors here all came from a human donor with non-small cell lung cancer that progressed on radiotherapy plus ipilimumab. The CDR3 runs from the conserved cysteine through the conserved F or W. Each record gives: D gene, V gene, CDR3 length, clone size, J gene, CDR3 protein, CDR3 DNA. The D gene is left open where the match is weak. Part of the rows lack a size; the others show once, few, many or a class for expanded clones.

NA	TRBV21-1	17	NA	TRBJ1-5	CASSPPGRGQGDQPQHF	TGTGCCAGCAGCCCGCCCGGTCGGGGACAGGGTGATCAGCCCCAGCATTTT
NA	TRBV6-1	13	NA	TRBJ2-3	CASISASTDTQYF	TGTGCCAGCATCAGCGCGAGCACAGATACGCAGTATTTT
TRBD1	TRBV7-2	15	NA	TRBJ2-2	CASSLGGTGTGELFF	TGTGCCAGCAGCTTAGGGGGGACAGGGACCGGGGAGCTGTTTTTT
NA	TRBV5-1	14	NA	TRBJ1-1	CASSYLDGNTEAFF	TGCGCCAGCAGCTACTTGGACGGAAACACTGAAGCTTTCTTT
NA	TRBV27	14	NA	TRBJ1-2	CASSYRRGNYGYTF	TGTGCCAGCAGTTATCGCAGGGGTAACTATGGCTACACCTTC
NA	TRBV28	13	NA	TRBJ1-3	CASMDSSGNTIYF	TGTGCCAGCATGGACAGCTCTGGAAACACCATATATTTT
TRBD2	TRBV14	15	NA	TRBJ2-3	CASSHRTRDTDTQYF	TGTGCCAGCAGCCACAGGACTAGGGACACAGATACGCAGTATTTT
NA	TRBV27	13	NA	TRBJ2-7	CASRSGLTYEQYF	TGTGCCAGCAGGTCGGGGCTAACCTACGAGCAGTACTTC
TRBD1	TRBV27	14	NA	TRBJ1-2	CASRPGQGNYGYTF	TGTGCCAGCAGGCCGGGACAGGGGAACTATGGCTACACCTTC
NA	TRBV10-3	13	few	TRBJ1-2	CAISGEAIYGYTF	TGTGCCATCAGTGGTGAGGCCATCTATGGCTACACCTTC
NA	TRBV4-1	14	NA	TRBJ1-1	CASSQGVTNTEAFF	TGCGCCAGCAGCCAAGGGGTTACGAACACTGAAGCTTTCTTT
NA	TRBV5-3	15	NA	TRBJ2-7	CARSLVPPPYYEQYF	TGTGCCAGAAGCTTGGTCCCGCCCCCCTACTACGAGCAGTACTTC
NA	TRBV2	16	NA	TRBJ2-5	CASSEWPTQLQETQYF	TGTGCCAGCAGTGAATGGCCGACTCAACTCCAAGAGACCCAGTACTTC
NA	TRBV10-3	14	NA	TRBJ2-2	CAARQLANTGELFF	TGTGCCGCCCGACAGTTAGCGAACACCGGGGAGCTGTTTTTT
TRBD2	TRBV5-1	15	NA	TRBJ2-5	CASSSISGSWETQYF	TGCGCCAGCAGTTCAATTAGCGGGAGCTGGGAGACCCAGTACTTC
NA	TRBV11-2	16	NA	TRBJ2-3	CASSIKTGSLTDTQYF	TGTGCCAGCAGCATAAAAACAGGGTCTCTCACAGATACGCAGTATTTT